A single sample is the source of the 27 T cell receptor beta chains below, sequenced in a study of T cell responses to AZD1222 COVID-19 vaccine. Method: immunoSEQ multiplex PCR; TCRdb's copy keeps in-frame clones and lacks some. This sample has 110,000 or so clones, with 91% found just once. The material sequenced was peripheral blood, taken on day 0 of AZD1222 vaccination. Source of these receptors: an adult in good health.

The chain is built from TRBV6-2 or TRBV6-3 and TRBJ2-5; tentatively, D is TRBD1 (6 bases). This CDR3 is 14 amino acids long. The germline V gene encodes CDR1 MNHEY and CDR2 SVGEGT. V was shortened by 2 bases and J by 4 bases, with 11 bases between the two germline ends. Written as DNA, the CDR3 is TGTGCCAGCAGTTACAGGTCGGACAGAGAGACCCAGTACTTC. It translates to CASSYRSDRETQYF.

The chain uses TRBV4-3 and TRBJ1-4; possibly TRBD1 for D (5 bases). The CDR3 covers 15 residues. V was pared by 0 bases and J by 8 bases, with 13 bases between. The germline V gene has CDR1 LGHNA and CDR2 YSLEER. CDR3 in amino acids: CASSQDEGEREKLFF. In nucleotides, the CDR3 is TGCGCCAGCAGCCAAGATGAAGGGGAGAGGGAAAAACTGTTTTTT.

The gene calls are TRBV4-1 and TRBJ2-7; D ambiguous. Germline V gene data show CDR1 as MGHRA and CDR2 as YSYEKL. This CDR3 region has 18 residues. V gave up 4 bases and J gave up 4 bases, with 26 bases separating them. CDR3 sequence reads: CASSPLYSGAELIYEQYF. For the CDR3, the DNA is TGCGCCAGCAGCCCGTTATATTCTGGCGCAGAATTAATTTACGAGCAGTACTTC.

The chain employs TRBV27 and TRBJ1-5, with a weak D call TRBD1 (5 bases). In germline, CDR1 is MNHEY, CDR2 SMNVEV (reference sequence). Deletions cut 5 bases from V and 2 bases from J, with 13 bases between. The CDR3 runs 15 residues. The DNA of the CDR3 is TGTGCCAGCAGTCCTCAGGGTAGGCGCAATCAGCCCCAGCATTTT. Protein product: CASSPQGRRNQPQHF.

The chain couples TRBV7-3 to TRBJ2-1, with D maybe TRBD1 (6 bases). CDR3 length: 13 residues. Germline CDR1 reads SGHTA; CDR2 reads FQGTGA. V gave up 5 bases and J gave up 4 bases, with 9 bases separating them. CDR3 nucleotide sequence: TGTGCCAGCAGCCCTCAGGGGTACAATGAGCAGTTCTTC. Translation: CASSPQGYNEQFF.

The genes are TRBV30 and TRBJ1-2, with D possibly TRBD1 on 5 matching bases. CDR1 GTSNPN and CDR2 SVGIG come from the germline V gene (reference sequence). Trimming took off 1 base at V and 5 bases at J, with 5 bases between the two ends. The CDR3 extends over 11 amino acids. The CDR3 bases are TGTGCCTGGAGTGGACAGTATGGCTACACCTTC. It encodes CAWSGQYGYTF.

V and J are TRBV28 and TRBJ1-5; 9 bases align to TRBD1. This CDR3 is 14 amino acids long. Looked up from germline, CDR1 is MDHEN and CDR2 is SYDVKM. V was clipped by 5 bases and J by 3 bases; unmatched bases: 2. The CDR3 region is CASSRDRDNQPQHF. In nucleotides, the CDR3 is TGTGCCAGCAGTCGGGACAGGGACAATCAGCCCCAGCATTTT.

The V and J genes are TRBV19 and TRBJ1-5; 8 nucleotides match TRBD1. The V gene end was trimmed by 7 bases and the J gene end by 5 bases; junction bases not matched to a gene: 10. Germline lookup yields CDR1 LNHDA and CDR2 SQIVND (reference sequence). The CDR3 is 15 residues long. DNA for the CDR3: TGTGCCAGTAAAATGGGCCAGGGGGCATATCAGCCCCAGCATTTT. As protein: CASKMGQGAYQPQHF. The variable domain in full, with the rest retrieved from reference TRBV19 and TRBJ1-5, is DGGITQSPKYLFRKEGQNVTLSCEQNLNHDAMYWYRQDPGQGLRLIYYSQIVNDFQKGDIAEGYSVSREKKESFPLTVTSAQKNPTAFYLCASKMGQGAYQPQHFGDGTRLSIL.

The rearrangement links TRBV19 to TRBJ1-2; tentative D call: TRBD1 (6 bases). V was clipped by 5 bases and J by 4 bases, with 11 bases between them. Germline values: CDR1 LNHDA, CDR2 SQIVND (reference sequence). The CDR3 consists of 13 residues. The chain's CDR3 is CASSARGSYGYTF. The CDR3 nucleotides read TGTGCCAGTAGTGCCAGGGGTAGCTATGGCTACACCTTC.

This chain connects TRBV5-1 to TRBJ1-6, with 7 bases fitting TRBD1. CDR1 is SGHRS, CDR2 YFSETQ, per germline. The CDR3 consists of 14 residues. The V gene end was trimmed by 7 bases and the J gene end by 4 bases; junction bases not matched to a gene: 5. The CDR3 coding sequence is TGCGCCAGCGGCGGGGACAGTTATAATTCACCCCTCCACTTT. This encodes CASGGDSYNSPLHF.

V is TRBV19 and J is TRBJ1-6, with 10 bases lining up with TRBD1. This CDR3 comprises 13 residues. The junction had 1 base not matched to a gene; V was cut back by 7 bases and J by 7 bases. The germline V gene encodes CDR1 LNHDA and CDR2 SQIVND (reference sequence). Here the CDR3 DNA reads TGTGCCAGTATGGGACAGGGGAATTCACCCCTCCACTTT. Translation: CASMGQGNSPLHF.

The chain recombines TRBV30 with TRBJ1-3; D unclear. The CDR3 extends over 13 amino acids. Trimming left V 2 bases short and J 0 bases short, with 5 bases between. Germline V lookup: CDR1 GTSNPN, CDR2 SVGIG (reference sequence). CDR3 in DNA: TGTGCCTGGAGTCCCTCCTCTGGAAACACCATATATTTT. This gives the protein CAWSPSSGNTIYF.

The chain employs TRBV7-3 and TRBJ2-1, with a possible D match to TRBD1 (5 bases). Germline values: CDR1 SGHTA, CDR2 FQGTGA. V lost 1 base to trimming and J lost 5 bases, with 6 bases between them. This CDR3 comprises 13 residues. CDR3 in DNA: TGTGCCAGCAGCTTAAGCAGGGACAATGAGCAGTTCTTC. Translated, it gives CASSLSRDNEQFF.

The rearrangement uses TRBV28 and TRBJ1-5; D might be TRBD1 (5 bases). Germline lookup yields CDR1 MDHEN and CDR2 SYDVKM. V was trimmed by 6 bases and J by 7 bases, leaving 13 bases between them. The CDR3 totals 13 residues. CDR3 residues: CASRPTGSQPQHF. CDR3 nucleotide sequence: TGTGCCAGCAGGCCCACAGGATCCCAGCCCCAGCATTTT.

The rearrangement uses TRBV6-5 and TRBJ2-1, with D perhaps matching TRBD2 (6 bases). Trimming left V 6 bases short and J 8 bases short, with 17 bases between. CDR3 length equals 14 residues. Germline V gene sequence: CDR1 MNHEY, CDR2 SVGAGI. The CDR3, as DNA: TGTGCCAGCAGCTTCAACCGGGGGATCTATGAGCAGTTCTTC. This sequence encodes CASSFNRGIYEQFF.

The gene calls are TRBV27 and TRBJ1-5, with no clear D. This CDR3 has 13 residues. The V and J ends lost 10 bases and 6 bases respectively, with 16 bases between them. Germline V lookup: CDR1 MNHEY, CDR2 SMNVEV (reference sequence). CDR3 residues: CATQAGPGQPQHF. The CDR3 DNA is TGTGCCACCCAAGCTGGCCCTGGTCAGCCCCAGCATTTT.

This clone was counted once. J is TRBJ2-3 and V is TRBV3-1 (or the pseudogene TRBV3-2), with TRBD2 identical over 9 bases. Trimming took 6 bases from V and 6 from J; bases not matched to a gene: 13. This CDR3 has 16 amino acids. Germline assignment: CDR1 LGHDT and CDR2 YNNKEL (reference sequence). CDR3 residues: CASREHGGGALDTQYF. The CDR3 nucleotides read TGTGCCAGCAGGGAGCATGGCGGGGGGGCTCTGGATACGCAGTATTTT.

The chain links TRBV6-5 to TRBJ2-7; either TRBD1 or TRBD2 may supply D (7 bases each). This CDR3 has 15 amino acids. Germline V gene data show CDR1 as MNHEY and CDR2 as SVGAGI. The ends were cut back, 6 bases at V and 4 bases at J, with 19 bases in the middle. The CDR3 coding sequence is TGTGCCAGCAGGACAACCTCAGGGGGGGTTTACGAGCAGTACTTC. Its protein product is CASRTTSGGVYEQYF.

The chain links TRBV2 to TRBJ2-3, with D possibly TRBD2 on 5 matching bases. The CDR3 contains 14 residues. Trimming removed 3 bases from V and 5 bases from J, with 12 bases in between. Looked up from germline, CDR1 is SNHLY and CDR2 is FYNNEI. CDR3 protein: CASSDQRLGDTQYF. As DNA, the CDR3 is TGTGCCAGCAGTGACCAGCGGTTGGGAGATACGCAGTATTTT.

The chain couples TRBV5-6 to TRBJ2-5, with 8 positions matching TRBD2. Germline CDR1 and CDR2: SGHDT and YYEEEE. Unmatched junction bases numbered 11, after V lost 10 bases and J lost 6 bases. CDR3 size: 13 residues. CDR3 amino acids: CASRGGKAKTQYF. The CDR3 coding sequence is TGTGCCTCTCGGGGGGGTAAGGCAAAGACCCAGTACTTC.

This CDR3 reads CASSPPSGRPYEQYF. The CDR3 coding sequence is TGTGCCAGCTCACCACCGTCGGGGCGGCCCTACGAGCAGTACTTC. The J gene is TRBJ2-7, the V gene TRBV18; perhaps D is TRBD1 or TRBD2 (5 bases each). Looked up from germline, CDR1 is KGHSH and CDR2 is LQKENI. V was trimmed by 0 bases and J by 2 bases, leaving 11 bases between them. This CDR3 contains 15 residues.

V usage is TRBV5-1 and J usage is TRBJ2-7; 7 bases align to TRBD1. J was trimmed by 4 bases and V by 2 bases; bases with no gene match: 6. The CDR3 contains 14 residues. The V gene's germline CDR1 is SGHRS and CDR2 YFSETQ. This CDR3 reads CASSLKGALYEQYF. For the CDR3, the DNA is TGCGCCAGCAGCTTAAAGGGGGCTTTGTACGAGCAGTACTTC.

V usage is TRBV3-1 (or the pseudogene TRBV3-2) and J usage is TRBJ1-2; D uncertain. The CDR3 extends over 16 amino acids. Germline values: CDR1 LGHDT, CDR2 YNNKEL (reference sequence). Trimming cost V 3 bases and J 6 bases, with 20 bases left between them. CDR3 coding DNA: TGTGCCAGCAGCCACCCCTTTGTATCTCACCTTGATGGCTACACCTTC. Translation: CASSHPFVSHLDGYTF.

This sequence joins TRBV28 and TRBJ2-5; 8 nucleotides line up with TRBD2. Germline V CDR1 and CDR2: MDHEN, SYDVKM. V lost 5 bases, J lost 2 bases, and 10 bases stayed unmatched. The CDR3 has 16 residues. The CDR3 spells CASSPFQAGVQETQYF. The CDR3 DNA reads TGTGCCAGCAGTCCCTTCCAAGCGGGGGTTCAAGAGACCCAGTACTTC. The variable domain in full, with the rest retrieved from reference TRBV28 and TRBJ2-5, is DVKVTQSSRYLVKRTGEKVFLECVQDMDHENMFWYRQDPGLGLRLIYFSYDVKMKEKGDIPEGYSVSREKKERFSLILESASTNQTSMYLCASSPFQAGVQETQYFGPGTRLLVL.

The CDR3 spells CASSWDRVGETQYF. CDR3 in DNA: TGTGCCAGCAGCTGGGACAGGGTCGGTGAGACCCAGTACTTC. This chain joins TRBV5-5 and TRBJ2-5; 9 positions agree with TRBD1. CDR1 is SGHKS, CDR2 YYEKEE, per germline (reference sequence). The junction had 5 bases not matched to a gene; V was cut back by 3 bases and J by 5 bases. This CDR3 is built from 14 residues.

This clone is a singleton in its sample. The genes are TRBV7-2 and TRBJ1-1, with 9 bases aligning to TRBD1. The J segment lost 11 bases and the V segment lost 0 bases, leaving 7 bases of the junction unmatched. From germline, CDR1 is SGHTA and CDR2 FQGNSA. The CDR3 has 14 amino acids. The CDR3 sequence: CASSLAGQGIRAFF. In DNA, the CDR3 is TGTGCCAGCAGCTTAGCGGGACAGGGAATCCGGGCTTTCTTT. Together with reference TRBV7-2 and TRBJ1-1, the CDR3 gives the full variable domain: GAGVSQSPSNKVTEKGKDVELRCDPISGHTALYWYRQSLGQGLEFLIYFQGNSAPDKSGLPSDRFSAERTGGSVSTLTIQRTQQEDSAVYLCASSLAGQGIRAFFGQGTRLTVV.

The DNA for the CDR3 is TGCGCCAGCAGCCAAGACACCGGCGTCGAGACCCAGTACTTC. The encoded protein is CASSQDTGVETQYF. The chain joins TRBV4-1 to TRBJ2-5; D gene uncertain. The CDR3 is made up of 14 amino acids. Per germline, CDR1 MGHRA and CDR2 YSYEKL. V was pared by 0 bases and J by 5 bases, with 10 bases between.